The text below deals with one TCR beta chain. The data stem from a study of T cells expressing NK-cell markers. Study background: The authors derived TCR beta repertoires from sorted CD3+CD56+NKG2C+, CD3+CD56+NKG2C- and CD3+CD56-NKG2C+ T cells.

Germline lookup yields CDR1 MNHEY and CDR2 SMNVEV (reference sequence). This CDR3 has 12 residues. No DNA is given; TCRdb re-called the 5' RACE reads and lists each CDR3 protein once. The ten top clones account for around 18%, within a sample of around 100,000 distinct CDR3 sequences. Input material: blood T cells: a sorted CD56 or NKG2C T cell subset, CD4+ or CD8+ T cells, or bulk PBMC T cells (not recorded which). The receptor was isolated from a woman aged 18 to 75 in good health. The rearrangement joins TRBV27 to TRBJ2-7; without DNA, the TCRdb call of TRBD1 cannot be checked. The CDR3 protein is CASSSTGNEQYF.